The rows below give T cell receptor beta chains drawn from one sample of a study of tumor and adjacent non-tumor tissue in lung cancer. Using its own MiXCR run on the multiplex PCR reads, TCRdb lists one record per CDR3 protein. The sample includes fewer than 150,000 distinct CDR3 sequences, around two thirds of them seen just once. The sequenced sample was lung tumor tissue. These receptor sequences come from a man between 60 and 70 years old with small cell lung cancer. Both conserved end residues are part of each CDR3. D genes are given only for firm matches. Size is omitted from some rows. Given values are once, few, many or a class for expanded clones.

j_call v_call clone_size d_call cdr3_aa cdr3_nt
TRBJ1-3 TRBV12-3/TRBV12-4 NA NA CTSSPTTHGGGNTIYF TGTACCAGCAGTCCAACGACACACGGGGGAGGAAACACCATATATTTT
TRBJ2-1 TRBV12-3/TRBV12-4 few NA CASSRYNVQFF TGTGCCAGCAGTCGATACAATGTGCAGTTTTTC
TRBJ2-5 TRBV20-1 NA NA CSSRDWDWGQETQYF TGCAGTTCTAGAGATTGGGACTGGGGTCAAGAGACCCAGTACTTC
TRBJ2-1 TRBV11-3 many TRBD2 CASSLKRYLAGGEQFF TGTGCCAGCAGCTTAAAGCGGTACCTAGCGGGAGGTGAGCAGTTCTTC
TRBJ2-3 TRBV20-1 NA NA CGARGLRVNTQYF TGCGGTGCTAGGGGACTCAGAGTAAATACGCAGTATTTT
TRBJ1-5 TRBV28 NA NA CASTLGLRNQPQHF TGTGCCAGCACTTTGGGGCTGAGGAATCAGCCCCAGCATTTT
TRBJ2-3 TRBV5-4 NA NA CASSPSGVSDTQYF TGTGCCAGCAGCCCTTCGGGAGTCTCAGATACGCAGTATTTT
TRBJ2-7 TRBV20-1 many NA CSARDVAGGIHF NA
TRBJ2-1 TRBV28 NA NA CASSLQKVYPTYNEQFF TGTGCCAGCAGTTTACAGAAGGTATACCCCACCTACAATGAGCAGTTCTTC
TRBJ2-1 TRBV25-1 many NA CASSGGTRRDF TGTGCCAGCAGTGGGGGGACTCGGAGGGACTTC
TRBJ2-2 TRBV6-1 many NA CASTSAFGELFF TGTGCCAGCACCTCGGCGTTCGGGGAGCTGTTTTTT
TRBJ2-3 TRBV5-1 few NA CARLGGLGDTQYF TGCGCCCGATTGGGGGGGCTGGGAGATACGCAGTATTTT
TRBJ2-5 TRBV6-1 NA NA CASSDTTATWETQYF TGTGCCAGCAGTGATACGACAGCAACGTGGGAGACCCAGTATTTC
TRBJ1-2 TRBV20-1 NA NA CSAIEYGNYGYTF TGCAGTGCTATTGAATACGGAAACTATGGCTACACCTTC
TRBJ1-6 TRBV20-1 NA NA CNAIPWGSNSLLHF TGCAATGCGATTCCGTGGGGCTCTAATTCACTCCTCCACTTT
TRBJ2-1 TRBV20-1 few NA CSASGFRSYNEQFF TGCAGTGCTAGTGGGTTCCGGTCCTACAATGAGCAGTTCTTC
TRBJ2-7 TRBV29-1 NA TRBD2 CSVVWLAGGPNPGEHYF TGCAGCGTTGTATGGTTAGCGGGAGGGCCAAATCCGGGCGAGCACTACTTC
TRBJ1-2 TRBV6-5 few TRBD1 CASSYSGQTTF TGTGCCAGCAGTTACTCGGGACAGACCACCTTC
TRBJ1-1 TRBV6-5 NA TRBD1 CASRPQGRNIEASF TGTGCCAGCAGGCCACAGGGGAGGAACATTGAAGCTTCCTTT
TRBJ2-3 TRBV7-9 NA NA CASSAFNTQYF TGTGCCAGCAGCGCATTCAATACGCAGTATTTT
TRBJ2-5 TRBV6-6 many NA CASGGSEGRKGETQYF TGTGCCAGCGGAGGGAGCGAGGGGCGGAAAGGAGAGACCCAGTACTTC
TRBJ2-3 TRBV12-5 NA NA CASGLVGTDTQYF TGTGCTAGTGGTTTGGTGGGCACAGATACGCAGTATTTT
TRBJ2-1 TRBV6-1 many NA CASSEGADYGEQFF TGTGCCAGCAGTGAAGGGGCCGACTACGGTGAGCAGTTCTTC
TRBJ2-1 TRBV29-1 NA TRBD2 CSVEDQWLAGDNEQFF TGCAGCGTTGAAGATCAATGGCTAGCGGGAGACAATGAACAGTTCTTC
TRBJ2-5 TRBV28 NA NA CASVVGGQETQYF TGTGCCAGCGTGGTAGGGGGACAAGAGACCCAGTACTTC
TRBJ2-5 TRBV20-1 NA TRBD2 CSARTPKTGLAGGPETQYF TGCAGTGCTAGAACTCCCAAGACCGGACTAGCGGGAGGGCCGGAGACCCAGTACTTC
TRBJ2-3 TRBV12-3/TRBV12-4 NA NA CASSRRFSVSTDTQYF TGTGCCAGCAGTCGTAGATTTAGCGTGAGTACAGATACGCAGTATTTT
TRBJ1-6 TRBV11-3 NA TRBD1 CASSQHRDRVSTRTNPPPHF TGCGCCAGCAGCCAGCACCGGGACAGGGTCTCCACTCGAACAAATCCACCCCCCCACTTT
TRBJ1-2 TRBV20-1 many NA CSGKGGTYGYTF TGCAGTGGGAAGGGGGGTACCTATGGCTACACCTTC
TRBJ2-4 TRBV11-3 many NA CASSLGGAKNIQYF TGTGCCAGCAGCTTAGGAGGGGCCAAAAACATTCAGTACTTC
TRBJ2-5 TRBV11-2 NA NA CASSVMGTQEYF TGTGCTAGCAGCGTAATGGGGACCCAAGAATACTTC
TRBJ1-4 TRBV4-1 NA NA CVSTGRVRNREKLFF TGCGTCAGCACGGGACGGGTTAGAAATAGGGAAAAACTGTTTTTT
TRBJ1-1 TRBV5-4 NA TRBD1 CASSLGGRGSNIEAFF TGTGCCAGCAGCTTGGGGGGCAGGGGGTCGAACATTGAAGCTTTCTTT
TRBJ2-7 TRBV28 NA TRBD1 CASYPTGTATYEQYF TGTGCCAGTTATCCTACCGGGACAGCCACTTACGAGCAGTACTTC
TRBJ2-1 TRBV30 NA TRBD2 CAWTTGEREDQNEQFF TGTGCCTGGACCACAGGGGAGCGGGAGGACCAGAATGAGCAGTTCTTC
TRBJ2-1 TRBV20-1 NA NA CSAPGTCGVLNEQFF TGCAGTGCCCCCGGAACTTGTGGGGTTCTTAATGAGCAGTTCTTC
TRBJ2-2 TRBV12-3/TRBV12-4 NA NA CASSYNTGLLFF TGTGCCAGCAGTTATAACACCGGGTTGCTGTTTTTT
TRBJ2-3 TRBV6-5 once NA CASSAGLALHSDTRYF TGTGCCAGTAGTGCAGGCCTCGCTCTTCATTCCGATACGCGGTATTTT
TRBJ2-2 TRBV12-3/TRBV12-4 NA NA CASTNELATNTMELFF TGTGCCAGCACCAATGAACTAGCAACGAACACCATGGAGCTGTTTTTT
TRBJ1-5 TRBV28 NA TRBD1 CASSPQGGVRNQPKHF TGTGCCAGCAGTCCTCAGGGGGGTGTCAGGAATCAGCCCAAGCATTTT
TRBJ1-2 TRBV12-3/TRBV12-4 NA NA CASSAAGIGASGYTF TGTGCCAGCAGTGCGGCCGGGATAGGGGCTTCTGGCTACACCTTC
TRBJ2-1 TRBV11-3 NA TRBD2 CASSFSLSGRDNEQFF TGTGCCAGCAGTTTCAGCTTAAGCGGGAGGGACAATGAGCAGTTCTTC
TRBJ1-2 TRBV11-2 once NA CASNFQPGDYDYTF TGTGCCAGCAACTTCCAACCCGGGGACTATGACTACACCTTC
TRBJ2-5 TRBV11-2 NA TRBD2 CASSFVGLAGEGESQYF TGTGCCAGCAGCTTCGTAGGACTAGCGGGAGAGGGTGAGAGCCAGTACTTC
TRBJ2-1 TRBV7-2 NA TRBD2 CAISLTREGNEQLF TGTGCCATCAGCTTAACCCGGGAGGGGAATGAGCAGTTATTC
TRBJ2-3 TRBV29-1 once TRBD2 CSVLLAGTGKQYF TGCAGCGTTCTCCTAGCGGGCACAGGTAAGCAGTATTTT
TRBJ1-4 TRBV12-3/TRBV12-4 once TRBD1 CASSYRTGIHEKLFF TGTGCCAGCAGTTATAGGACAGGTATTCATGAAAAACTGTTTTTT
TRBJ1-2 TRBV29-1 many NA CSVVPAAGYTF TGCAGCGTTGTTCCGGCAGCAGGCTACACCTTC
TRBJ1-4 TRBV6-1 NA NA CASKEGEELFF TGTGCCAGCAAAGAGGGGGAAGAACTGTTTTTC
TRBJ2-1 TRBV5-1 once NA CASNQGGSYSEQFF TGCGCCAGCAACCAGGGAGGCTCCTACAGTGAGCAGTTCTTC
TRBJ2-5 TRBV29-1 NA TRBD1 CSASPTGGAYHETQYF TGCAGCGCTTCTCCGACAGGGGGTGCATATCATGAGACCCAATATTTC
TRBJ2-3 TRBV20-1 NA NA CSAPTGSVTDTQYF TGCAGTGCCCCGACGGGTTCGGTCACAGATACGCAGTATTTT
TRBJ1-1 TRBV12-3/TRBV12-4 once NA CASSFVDGTEAFF TGTGCCAGCAGTTTCGTGGACGGCACTGAAGCTTTCTTT
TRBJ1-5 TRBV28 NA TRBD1 CASSSQGAPNQPQHF TGTGCCAGCAGTTCCCAGGGGGCCCCTAATCAGCCCCAGCATTTT
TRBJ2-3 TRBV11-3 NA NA CVSFPGVSGTDTQYF TGTGTCAGCTTCCCCGGGGTAAGCGGCACAGATACGCAGTATTTT
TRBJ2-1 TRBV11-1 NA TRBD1 CASSRLGGSSYNEQFF TGTGCCAGCAGCCGGCTAGGGGGCTCCTCCTACAATGAGCAGTTCTTC
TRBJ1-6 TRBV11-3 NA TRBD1 CASKLGTENSPLHF TGTGCCAGCAAGCTCGGGACAGAAAATTCACCCCTCCACTTT